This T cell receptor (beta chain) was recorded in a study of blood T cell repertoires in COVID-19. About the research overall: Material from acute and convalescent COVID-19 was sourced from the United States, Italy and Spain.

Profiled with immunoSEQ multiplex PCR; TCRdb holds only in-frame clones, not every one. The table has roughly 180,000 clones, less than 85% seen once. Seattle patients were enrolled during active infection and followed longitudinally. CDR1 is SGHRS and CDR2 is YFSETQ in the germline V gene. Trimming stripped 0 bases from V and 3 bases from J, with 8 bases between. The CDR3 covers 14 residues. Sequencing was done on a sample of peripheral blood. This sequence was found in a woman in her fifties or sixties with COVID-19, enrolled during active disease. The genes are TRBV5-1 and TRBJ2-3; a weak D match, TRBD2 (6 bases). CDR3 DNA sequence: TGCGCCAGCAGCTTGGGGGGGAGGACAGATACGCAGTATTTT. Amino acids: CASSLGGRTDTQYF.